A selection of T cell receptor beta chains follows, all from one sample in a study of shared clonotypes between healthy human individuals. Some clones are missing from TCRdb's copy, which holds only in-frame ones; the method was immunoSEQ multiplex PCR. The repertoire has some 2.4 million clones, roughly 93% of them found once; the top ten carry around 0.4%. Sequencing was carried out using naive CD4+ T cells from PBMCs. All receptors derive from a man aged 18 to 29 in good health. Some clones in this sample may be carry-over from other donors' samples. The CDR3 runs from the conserved cysteine through the conserved F or W. A D gene is named only where the DNA matches it firmly. The size field is filled for only some rows; it gives once, few, many or a size class.

TRBJ1-3 | TRBV28 | - | - | TGTGCCAGCAGTTTACTTCGAAACACCATATATTTT | CASSLLRNTIYF
TRBJ1-5 | TRBV27 | TRBD1 | - | TGTGCCAGCAGCCGCCTCGGACAGGGTATCGCGCCCCAGCATTTT | CASSRLGQGIAPQHF
TRBJ1-5 | TRBV29-1 | - | - | TGCAGCGTTCAGCTGGCGAGCAATCAGCCCCAGCATTTT | CSVQLASNQPQHF
TRBJ1-1 | TRBV11-2 | - | - | TGTGCCAGCAGCTTATCCGGGGTCCTGGGCACTGAAGCTTTCTTT | CASSLSGVLGTEAFF
TRBJ2-7 | TRBV7-7 | - | - | TGTGCCAGCAGCAACTCGAGGTCCGGCGAGCAGTACTTC | CASSNSRSGEQYF
TRBJ2-7 | TRBV19 | TRBD1 | - | TGTGCCAGTAGCCGGAGCGGGACAGGGGATTACGAGCAGTACTTC | CASSRSGTGDYEQYF
TRBJ2-1 | TRBV5-1 | TRBD2 | - | TGCGCCAGCAGCTCAGGGACTAGCGGGAGGTACAATGAGCAGTTCTTC | CASSSGTSGRYNEQFF
TRBJ2-5 | TRBV29-1 | - | - | TGCAGCGTTGAGGCAGGGGCAGAGACCCAGTACTTC | CSVEAGAETQYF
TRBJ2-7 | TRBV11-2 | - | - | TGTGCCAGCAGCGCAACCCCCGGGGGACACCCCTACGAGCAGTACTTC | CASSATPGGHPYEQYF
TRBJ1-1 | TRBV9 | - | - | TGTGCCAGCAGCCCAAAGGTGGGAAACACTGAAGCTTTCTTT | CASSPKVGNTEAFF
TRBJ2-6 | TRBV5-1 | - | - | TGCGCCAGCAGCTTGGGACAATCTCTGGGGGCCAACGTCCTGACTTTC | CASSLGQSLGANVLTF
TRBJ1-2 | TRBV10-1 | TRBD1 | - | TGCGCCAGCAGTCCGGGACAGGGTCGGAGCTACACCTTC | CASSPGQGRSYTF
TRBJ2-7 | TRBV28 | - | - | TGTGCCAGCAGTTTAAGGGTGGGGGGATTTCGCTACGAGCAGTACTTC | CASSLRVGGFRYEQYF
TRBJ2-1 | TRBV28 | TRBD2 | - | TGTGCCAGCACCGTCCATGGGACTAACGAGCAGTTCTTC | CASTVHGTNEQFF
TRBJ1-5 | TRBV28 | - | - | TGTGCCAGCAGTTTATCCGGACGGAGCAATCAGCCCCAGCATTTT | CASSLSGRSNQPQHF
TRBJ2-2 | TRBV27 | - | - | TGTGCCAGCAGTCTCAACACCGGGGAGCTGTTTTTT | CASSLNTGELFF
TRBJ2-1 | TRBV4-1 | - | - | TGCGCCAGCAGCCCGGGTAGGGGGAACAATGAGCAGTTCTTC | CASSPGRGNNEQFF
TRBJ2-6 | TRBV19 | - | - | TGTGCCAGTAGTATCGGACAGGCCAACGTCCTGACTTTC | CASSIGQANVLTF
TRBJ2-1 | TRBV10-3 | - | - | TGTGCCATCAGTGAGATGGGAAATGAGCAGTTCTTC | CAISEMGNEQFF
TRBJ2-7 | TRBV6-5 | - | - | TGTGCCAGCAGTTACTGGGGGCGCCGCTACGAGCAGTACTTC | CASSYWGRRYEQYF
TRBJ2-2 | TRBV7-8 | - | - | TGTGCCAGCAGCTTAGTCAGCAGGGGATCCGGGGAGCTGTTTTTT | CASSLVSRGSGELFF
TRBJ1-5 | TRBV30 | TRBD1 | - | TGTGCCTGGAGTCCTACGGACAGGAGGTTTGGCAATCAGCCCCAGCATTTT | CAWSPTDRRFGNQPQHF
TRBJ2-5 | TRBV28 | - | - | TGTGCCAGCCGCTTCGGAGTTGGGGAGACCCAGTACTTC | CASRFGVGETQYF
TRBJ1-2 | TRBV2 | - | - | TGTGCCAGCAGGGAAATCGGGACCAGTAGGGGCTACACCTTC | CASREIGTSRGYTF
TRBJ2-1 | TRBV6-1 | TRBD2 | - | TGTGCCAGCAGTGAAAATTATGGGAGGGTGGACAATGAGCAGTTCTTC | CASSENYGRVDNEQFF
TRBJ1-2 | TRBV5-1 | TRBD1 | - | TGCGCCAGCAGCTCGCTGACAGGGTCCCAACTCTATGGCTACACCTTC | CASSSLTGSQLYGYTF
TRBJ2-7 | TRBV9 | - | - | TGTGCCAGCAGCGTCAGCGGCAACGACTACGAGCAGTACTTC | CASSVSGNDYEQYF
TRBJ2-7 | TRBV5-4 | TRBD2 | - | TGTGCCAGCAGCTTGACTAGTGGCGCCGAAAAGGGAGGGGAGCAGTACTTC | CASSLTSGAEKGGEQYF
TRBJ1-2 | TRBV27 | - | once | TGTGCCAGCAGTTTGGGGGGTCCGATAAACTATGGCTACACCTTC | CASSLGGPINYGYTF
TRBJ2-5 | TRBV15 | - | - | TGTGCCACCAGCCTCGCCCAGGAGCCCCAAGAGACCCAGTACTTC | CATSLAQEPQETQYF
TRBJ1-2 | TRBV10-3 | - | - | TGTGCCATCAGTATGGCCTCTCTCTATGGCTACACCTTC | CAISMASLYGYTF
TRBJ2-4 | TRBV27 | - | once | TGTGCCAGCAGGTCAGAGGGGGCAGGGGAGGACATTCAGTACTTC | CASRSEGAGEDIQYF
TRBJ2-2 | TRBV5-5 | TRBD2 | - | TGTGCCAGCAGCTGGACTAGCGGCTTTGTCACCGGGGAGCTGTTTTTT | CASSWTSGFVTGELFF
TRBJ2-7 | TRBV28 | - | - | TGTGCCAGCAAAATCCCGGGACTGACTAGGGACTACGAGCAGTACTTC | CASKIPGLTRDYEQYF
TRBJ2-6 | TRBV5-1 | - | once | TGCGCCAGCAGCTTGGTCCAGGGGTACGGGGTAGGCGCCAACGTCCTGACTTTC | CASSLVQGYGVGANVLTF
TRBJ2-7 | TRBV5-6 | - | - | TGTGCCAGCAGCCCCGGGTGGGGCGAGCAGTACTTC | CASSPGWGEQYF
TRBJ2-7 | TRBV27 | TRBD1 | - | TGTGCCAGCAGTCCGCTTAGCCTTAAAGGGACAGGCGAGCAGTACTTC | CASSPLSLKGTGEQYF
TRBJ2-7 | TRBV15 | - | - | TGTGCCACCAGCAGAGATGTCGGGAGCTTTAACTACGAGCAGTACTTC | CATSRDVGSFNYEQYF
TRBJ2-3 | TRBV18 | - | once | TGTGCCAGCTCACTAACCCACACAGATACGCAGTATTTT | CASSLTHTDTQYF
TRBJ1-2 | TRBV28 | - | - | TGTGCCAGCAGTCCGAGGAGGATCGTCGATGGCTACACCTTC | CASSPRRIVDGYTF
TRBJ1-4 | TRBV5-1 | - | - | TGCGCCAGCACCAAGGGGGGGGCGGAGGAAAAACTGTTTTTT | CASTKGGAEEKLFF
TRBJ2-1 | TRBV11-1 | - | - | TGTGCCAGCAGCTCCCCCAGGGTGGGCAGCTACAATGAGCAGTTCTTC | CASSSPRVGSYNEQFF